These 6 T cell receptor beta chains share one sample of origin, sequenced in a study of identical twins. TCRdb independently ran MiXCR on the 5' RACE reads; one entry per CDR3 protein. Of a few hundred thousand distinct CDR3 sequences listed, roughly 15% were seen once; the top ten hold 0.44%. The same specimen was also included in a second study, on yellow fever vaccine responses in identical twins.

Material: CD4+ T cells sorted from blood. These receptors were collected from a woman aged 18-35 years in good health.

The V gene is TRBV10-3, the J gene TRBJ1-4; D is unresolved. The ends were cut back, 3 bases at V and 7 bases at J, with 15 bases in the middle. Germline-derived CDR1 and CDR2 are ENHRY and SYGVKD. The CDR3 has 15 amino acids. The CDR3 sequence: CAISDAVGNGEKLFF. DNA of the CDR3: TGTGCCATCAGTGACGCCGTCGGCAACGGTGAAAAACTGTTTTTT.

The genes are TRBV10-3 and TRBJ2-1; D possibly matches TRBD1 or TRBD2 (5 bases each). Between the trimmed V and J ends, which lost 4 bases and 8 bases, there was a span of 15 bases. Germline assignment: CDR1 ENHRY and CDR2 SYGVKD. The CDR3 runs 14 residues. CDR3 in amino acids: CAISARDLGHEQFF. The CDR3 nucleotides are TGTGCCATCAGTGCCCGGGACCTGGGGCATGAGCAGTTCTTC.

V gene TRBV3-1 combines with J gene TRBJ2-6; D gene unclear. CDR1 and CDR2 from the germline V gene are LGHDT and YNNKEL (reference sequence). V dropped 4 bases and J dropped 0 bases, with 4 bases sitting between them. CDR3 length: 14 residues. CDR3 DNA sequence: TGTGCCAGCAGCCGTTTCTCTGGGGCCAACGTCCTGACTTTC. This translates into CASSRFSGANVLTF.

This clonotype has just a few counts. This rearrangement joins TRBV3-1 to TRBJ2-5; D remains unclear. V lost 4 bases, J lost 7 bases, and 4 bases lay in between. The V gene's germline CDR1 is LGHDT and CDR2 YNNKEL (reference sequence). This CDR3 has 10 amino acids. The CDR3: CASSRATQYF. CDR3 bases: TGTGCCAGCAGCCGCGCGACCCAGTACTTC.

This clonotype was seen more than once but under ten times. The rearrangement joins TRBV14 to TRBJ2-5, with D unclear. Deletions cut 0 bases from V and 5 bases from J, with 7 bases between. This CDR3 region has 13 residues. In germline, CDR1 is SGHDN, CDR2 FVKESK. The CDR3 spells CASSQDWWETQYF. Here the CDR3 DNA reads TGTGCCAGCAGCCAAGATTGGTGGGAGACCCAGTACTTC. The full variable domain, in which reference TRBV14 and TRBJ2-5 provide the parts outside the CDR3, is EAGVTQFPSHSVIEKGQTVTLRCDPISGHDNLYWYRRVMGKEIKFLLHFVKESKQDESGMPNNRFLAERTGGTYSTLKVQPAELEDSGVYFCASSQDWWETQYFGPGTRLLVL.

The J gene is TRBJ2-1, the V gene TRBV20-1, with 8 bases aligning to TRBD2. Germline V gene data show CDR1 as DFQATT and CDR2 as SNEGSKA (reference sequence). J gave up 8 bases and V 0 bases, and 6 bases lay outside the gene matches. The CDR3 sequence is 14 residues long. The CDR3 loop is CSARERLAFDEQFF. The CDR3 DNA reads as TGCAGTGCTAGAGAAAGACTAGCGTTTGATGAGCAGTTCTTC.